A single sample gave rise to the 24 T cell receptor beta chains below, sequenced in a study of T cells after posttransplantation cyclophosphamide. Busulfan-fludarabine conditioning, marrow transplant, and cyclophosphamide on days +3 and +4 were administered. Repertoires were generated with immunoSEQ multiplex PCR, while TCRdb's copy carries only in-frame clones and drops some. This sample has fewer than 12,000 clones, with about 89% found just once. Specimen: CD4+ T cells sorted from PBMCs, collected after allogeneic stem cell transplant with posttransplant cyclophosphamide. The receptors come from a male patient in his thirties who received an allogeneic stem cell transplant from a related donor, was CMV-positive, and had acute GVHD only. Some T cells may be the graft donor's.

This chain connects TRBV5-1 to TRBJ2-3; TRBD1 matches at 8 bases. The trim removed 2 bases at V and 5 bases at J, leaving 7 bases unmatched. The CDR3 length is 15 residues. The germline V gene encodes CDR1 SGHRS and CDR2 YFSETQ. CDR3 protein: CASSFTGGVGDTQYF. CDR3 coding DNA: TGCGCCAGCAGCTTTACAGGGGGTGTTGGAGATACGCAGTATTTT.

CDR3 region: CATSRGGAEDTQYF. As DNA, the CDR3 is TGTGCCACCAGCAGGGGGGGGGCGGAAGATACGCAGTATTTT. The V call is TRBV15, the J call TRBJ2-3; maybe TRBD2 (7 bases). The CDR3 runs 14 residues. V lost 3 bases to trimming and J lost 5 bases, with 12 bases between them. Germline loops: CDR1 LNHNV, CDR2 YYDKDF (reference sequence).

A few counts support this clone. The V and J genes are TRBV5-6 and TRBJ2-3; D perhaps matches TRBD2 (7 bases). The CDR3 has 17 amino acids. CDR1 and CDR2 from the germline V gene are SGHDT and YYEEEE. Deletions cut 4 bases from V and 3 bases from J, with 21 bases between. CDR3 DNA sequence: TGTGCCAGCAGCGTGTTCCGAGGGGGGGGGCGGACAGATACGCAGTATTTT. Its protein is CASSVFRGGGRTDTQYF.

V is TRBV7-8 and J is TRBJ1-6; 10 bases fit TRBD1. Germline V gives CDR1 SGHVS, CDR2 FQNEAQ. Unmatched junction bases numbered 7, after V lost 5 bases and J lost 6 bases. The CDR3 covers 16 residues. DNA for the CDR3: TGTGCCAGCAGCGCCAAGGACAGGGGGTTTAATTCACCCCTCCACTTT. This codes for CASSAKDRGFNSPLHF.

V is TRBV5-5 and J is TRBJ1-5; 7 nucleotides match TRBD1. The CDR3 is 14 amino acids. V lost 4 bases, J lost 2 bases, and 3 bases stayed unmatched. Germline V gives CDR1 SGHKS, CDR2 YYEKEE (reference sequence). The CDR3 loop is CASSPGQGNQPQHF. The DNA for the CDR3 is TGTGCCAGCAGCCCCGGACAGGGCAATCAGCCCCAGCATTTT. The full variable domain, with the rest looked up from reference TRBV5-5 and TRBJ1-5, is DAGVTQSPTHLIKTRGQQVTLRCSPISGHKSVSWYQQVLGQGPQFIFQYYEKEERGRGNFPDRFSARQFPNYSSELNVNALLLGDSALYLCASSPGQGNQPQHFGDGTRLSIL.

The chain has TRBV4-1 and TRBJ1-2; 7 bases map to TRBD1. The length of the CDR3 is 15 residues. Trimming cost V 1 base and J 5 bases; bases outside gene matches: 7. In germline, CDR1 is MGHRA, CDR2 YSYEKL. In DNA form, the CDR3 reads TGCGCCAGCAGCCAAGCCCACAGGGGTGAATATGGCTACACCTTC. Amino acids: CASSQAHRGEYGYTF.

J is TRBJ1-2 and V is TRBV6-1; 8 bases are shared with TRBD1. This CDR3 has 13 residues. Germline V CDR1 and CDR2: MNHNS, SASEGT. V lost 5 bases to trimming and J lost 4 bases; unmatched junction nucleotides: 3. CDR3 sequence (DNA): TGTGCCAGCAGTCGGGACAGGAGCTATGGCTACACCTTC. Protein: CASSRDRSYGYTF.

The chain joins TRBV7-8 to TRBJ1-6; no clear D. Germline values: CDR1 SGHVS, CDR2 FQNEAQ. The CDR3 consists of 17 residues. With 1 base removed from V and 0 bases from J, the gap between germline ends came to 10 bases. The CDR3 DNA reads TGTGCCAGCAGCTTAGTCGGGAAGCGCTCCTATAATTCACCCCTCCACTTT. Translation gives CASSLVGKRSYNSPLHF.

As for this clone: No DNA is shown, since the ends of the CDR3 on it are uncertain; the CDR3 is the one TCRdb lists. The chain is built from TRBV27 and TRBJ2-3; TRBD2, the table's D call, was not compared with the DNA. Germline CDR1 is MNHEY and CDR2 is SMNVEV (reference sequence). The CDR3 has 15 residues if both end residues are counted. The CDR3 is CASSKVAGGISPRYF.

This clone showed up just a few times. The chain has TRBV4-3 and TRBJ1-5; D remains unclear. The length of the CDR3 is 16 residues. Germline assignment: CDR1 LGHNA and CDR2 YSLEER. Trimming removed 0 bases from V and 2 bases from J, with 11 bases in between. The CDR3 DNA follows: TGCGCCAGCAGCCAAGATCTCAGAGGTGGCAATCAGCCCCAGCATTTT. Translated, it gives CASSQDLRGGNQPQHF.

The rearrangement uses TRBV5-5 and TRBJ1-2; 7 bases match TRBD1. Germline CDR1 reads SGHKS; CDR2 reads YYEKEE (reference sequence). Trimming removed 6 bases from V and 4 bases from J; junction bases left unmatched: 9. The CDR3 has 14 residues. The CDR3 loop reads CASTVQQGIYGYTF. CDR3 nucleotides: TGTGCCAGCACTGTTCAACAGGGGATCTATGGCTACACCTTC.

This clone came up once. The chain links TRBV7-2 to TRBJ2-1; 8 nucleotides align to TRBD2. Germline values: CDR1 SGHTA, CDR2 FQGNSA. The CDR3 is made up of 15 amino acids. V dropped 1 base and J dropped 8; count of bases not matched to a gene: 7. In DNA, the CDR3 is TGTGCCAGCAGCTTAGTGAGGGGACTAGAGGATGAGCAGTTCTTC. Translating it yields CASSLVRGLEDEQFF.

The V call is TRBV18, the J call TRBJ2-5; TRBD2 is a possible D gene (6 bases). Germline V lookup: CDR1 KGHSH, CDR2 LQKENI. CDR3 length: 15 amino acids. V lost 4 bases and J lost 7, with 19 bases in between. The CDR3 is CASSLDIAEVGTQYF. CDR3 DNA sequence: TGTGCCAGCTCACTTGACATAGCGGAGGTTGGGACCCAGTACTTC.

The chain employs TRBV4-3 and TRBJ1-2; no clear D. CDR3 length equals 13 residues. V was cut by 0 bases and J by 3 bases, with 5 bases left in between. Per germline, CDR1 LGHNA and CDR2 YSLEER. CDR3: CASSQDAYYGYTF. CDR3 coding DNA: TGCGCCAGCAGCCAAGATGCGTACTATGGCTACACCTTC.

This clone has a single count. V is TRBV28 and J is TRBJ1-2; maybe TRBD1 (5 bases). The CDR3 is made up of 14 amino acids. Between the trimmed V and J ends, which lost 7 bases and 0 bases, there was a span of 12 bases. In germline, CDR1 is MDHEN, CDR2 SYDVKM. Here the CDR3 DNA reads TGTGCCAGCATCACGCGGGGGTCTAACTATGGCTACACCTTC. This codes for CASITRGSNYGYTF.

The chain employs TRBV18 and TRBJ2-1; D call uncertain. V shed 2 bases and J shed 6 bases, with 8 bases lying between them. The CDR3 covers 13 residues. Germline CDR1 KGHSH, CDR2 LQKENI. The CDR3 DNA follows: TGTGCCAGCTCACCAGGGCAGATCAATGAGCAGTTCTTC. This translates into CASSPGQINEQFF. Together with reference TRBV18 and TRBJ2-1, the CDR3 gives the full variable domain: NAGVMQNPRHLVRRRGQEARLRCSPMKGHSHVYWYRQLPEEGLKFMVYLQKENIIDESGMPKERFSAEFPKEGPSILRIQQVVRGDSAAYFCASSPGQINEQFFGPGTRLTVL.

The chain uses TRBV19 and TRBJ1-2; 9 bases map to TRBD1. With 6 bases clipped from V and 1 base from J, the junction kept 9 bases outside the gene matches. The germline V gene encodes CDR1 LNHDA and CDR2 SQIVND (reference sequence). The CDR3 runs to 16 residues. CDR3 sequence: CASRRWGQGINYGYTF. The CDR3 region has the DNA TGTGCCAGTAGGAGGTGGGGACAGGGAATTAACTATGGCTACACCTTC.

J is TRBJ2-5 and V is TRBV5-4; 8 bases line up with TRBD2. CDR1 and CDR2 (germline): SGHNT, YYREEE (reference sequence). V trimming: 3 bases; J trimming: 1 base; junction bases outside the gene matches: 2. The CDR3 spans 14 residues. Here the CDR3 reads CASSSRGAQETQYF. CDR3 DNA: TGTGCCAGCAGCTCGCGGGGGGCCCAAGAGACCCAGTACTTC. Combining the CDR3 with reference TRBV5-4 and TRBJ2-5 gives the whole variable domain ETGVTQSPTHLIKTRGQQVTLRCSSQSGHNTVSWYQQALGQGPQFIFQYYREEENGRGNFPPRFSGLQFPNYSSELNVNALELDDSALYLCASSSRGAQETQYFGPGTRLLVL.

The chain recombines TRBV30 with TRBJ1-3; TRBD1 matches 8 bases. This CDR3 region has 15 residues. Per the germline V gene, CDR1 is GTSNPN and CDR2 is SVGIG (reference sequence). V lost 4 bases to trimming and J lost 2 bases; unmatched junction nucleotides: 7. CDR3 sequence (DNA): TGTGCCTGGACAGGACAGGGTTTACCTGGAAACACCATATATTTT. Amino acids: CAWTGQGLPGNTIYF.

V is TRBV28 and J is TRBJ2-3; TRBD1 aligns across 7 bases. J lost 0 bases, V lost 6 bases, and 3 bases had no gene match. Looked up from germline, CDR1 is MDHEN and CDR2 is SYDVKM. There are 14 residues in the CDR3. CDR3 residues: CASSQTGSTDTQYF. The CDR3, as DNA: TGTGCCAGCAGCCAGACAGGGAGCACAGATACGCAGTATTTT.

This chain uses TRBV6-4 with TRBJ2-3, with a weak D call TRBD1 (5 bases). Per the germline V gene, CDR1 is MRHNA and CDR2 is SNTAGT. The CDR3 has 16 amino acids. Trimming left V 8 bases short and J 1 base short, with 19 bases between. The CDR3 DNA is TGTGCCAGCTCGATGGGTGTTGGACACGGCACAGATACGCAGTATTTT. Residues: CASSMGVGHGTDTQYF.

The rearrangement uses TRBV5-4 and TRBJ1-2; TRBD1 might be the D (5 bases). Between the trimmed V and J ends, which lost 4 bases and 7 bases, there was a span of 17 bases. The V gene's germline CDR1 is SGHNT and CDR2 YYREEE (reference sequence). This CDR3 contains 14 residues. The CDR3 DNA reads TGTGCCAGCAGCCCGGGGGAGGGGTACCGTGGCTACACCTTC. It encodes CASSPGEGYRGYTF.

The chain carries TRBV5-4 and TRBJ1-1; TRBD1 aligns across 7 bases. V lost 5 bases to trimming and J lost 1 base; unmatched junction nucleotides: 5. The CDR3 runs 14 residues. Germline CDR1 is SGHNT and CDR2 is YYREEE (reference sequence). For the CDR3, the DNA is TGTGCCAGCAGGCGTCAGGGGGAGAACACTGAAGCTTTCTTT. Residues: CASRRQGENTEAFF.

The rearrangement joins TRBV19 to TRBJ2-7; 7 positions agree with TRBD1. Germline V gene data show CDR1 as LNHDA and CDR2 as SQIVND (reference sequence). J gave up 3 bases and V 5 bases, and 10 bases lay outside the gene matches. This CDR3 spans 15 amino acids. The CDR3 is CASSLTGTAYYEQYF. The CDR3 bases are TGTGCCAGTAGTTTGACCGGGACAGCCTACTACGAGCAGTACTTC.